This TCR beta chain was sequenced in a study of blood T cell repertoires in COVID-19 (dated by TCRdb to about 2020). For the wider study: Samples covering the acute and convalescent phases of COVID-19 were provided by collaborators in the United States, Italy and Spain. The prospective study material was composed of cDNA or gDNA derived from T cells, B-cell-depleted T cells, or PBMCs. The dataset comprised deeply sampled blood TCRbeta repertoires from subjects exposed to, actively infected with, or recovered from COVID-19. The repertoires were released in a freely available public database meant as a resource for research on the immune response to SARS-CoV-2. The samples were drawn from the first 160 participants of the ongoing ImmuneRACE study and from more than 1,000 subjects provided by 6 global collaborators. A de-identified subject ID, COVID-19 status, age in years and sex were almost always included in the sample metadata. HLA class I and class II types, where available, came from metadata supplied by the sample provider rather than from assay-based typing. Broader findings and caveats from the paper: The amount of clinical and demographic metadata varied by source and participant and was provided uncurated.

The CDR3 numbers 15 residues from cysteine through phenylalanine. CDR3 DNA only is kept here, 45 bases in frame from base 1. Trimming takes 4 bases off V and 6 bases off J; junction bases not matched to a gene: 6. CDR1 and CDR2 were assigned from the germline V gene (reference sequence) as LNHDA and SQIVND. Whole blood was collected in K2EDTA tubes by collaborating institutions according to the institutions' own protocols. For TCRbeta analysis, collaborators shipped samples as frozen whole blood, isolated PBMCs, or DNA extracted from either of those sample types. Regarding this clone: The antigen this receptor binds is unknown. There are no base qualities to consult, and no much larger clone falls within one base.

The immunoSEQ Assay, a bias-controlled multiplex PCR, was used to amplify TCRbeta CDR3 regions from genomic DNA. In the paper's pipeline: Nucleated cell counts per sample were estimated from amplification of reference gene primers within the assay. To quantify the absolute abundance of each unique TCRbeta CDR3 rearrangement, sequence reads were collapsed and filtered. For each sample, productive Simpson clonality was calculated as the square root of Simpson's diversity index across productive rearrangements. Not all clones reach the TCRdb copy of this immuneACCESS table, which keeps in-frame sequences only. Checked studies attribute under half of the gap to unresolved V genes and leave the rest unexplained. For V, J and clone size, that table is used; D and trimming come from the DNA. The sample profile shows about 26,000 clones; 90% of them were found once. The ten largest clones represent roughly 10% of the sample.

Sequenced input: peripheral blood. The origin of this receptor is a man aged 65 to 79 with acute or convalescent COVID-19. The chain uses TRBV19 and TRBJ1-1, and TRBD1 matches 12 of the central bases. CDR3 sequence: CASSTGTGGFAEAFF. The nucleotide sequence is TGTGCCAGTAGTACCGGGACAGGGGGCTTCGCTGAAGCTTTCTTT.